Included here is one TCR beta chain sequence, with context. The entry originates in a study of T cells in Graves' hyperthyroidism and ophthalmopathy. The CDR3 extends over 17 amino acids. V shed 3 bases and J 3 bases; nucleotides not matched to a gene: 11. Germline V lookup: CDR1 SGDLS, CDR2 YYNGEE. Amplification of TCR beta CDR3 regions was performed using RNA transcripts as template. Initially, a first-round RT-PCR of the TCR CDR3 employed the HTBI primer set. TCRdb independently ran MiXCR on the multiplex PCR reads; one entry per CDR3 protein. The sample lists over 500,000 distinct CDR3 sequences; 15% to 20% were seen once.

J is TRBJ2-7 and V is TRBV9, with 11 nucleotides matching TRBD2. The sample taken for sequencing was blood. The sequence came from a young woman with Graves' ophthalmopathy. CDR3 protein: CASSEGPPGTSGYEQYF. The CDR3 DNA sequence: TGTGCCAGCAGCGAGGGACCTCCAGGGACTAGCGGCTACGAGCAGTACTTC.